This TCR beta chain stems from a study of T-cell memory formation after mild COVID-19. Trimming cost V 3 bases and J 3 bases, with 13 bases left between them. This CDR3 comprises 15 residues. The germline V gene encodes CDR1 SGHTA and CDR2 FQGNSA. TCRdb reanalysed the 5' RACE reads using MiXCR and keeps one entry per CDR3 protein. The table has approximately 340,000 distinct CDR3 sequences, approximately 15% seen once; the top ten hold approximately 20%. General study findings and limits: Clones that shrank (day 15 to 85) were balanced CD4/CD8, whereas later expanders leaned CD4+. What remained unconfirmed was the SARS-CoV-2 specificity of second-wave clones peaking on day 37. Mainly in CM and EM were contracting CD4+ clones; CD8+ were in EMRA.

This clonotype was counted between two and nine times. Its antigen is unknown. The chain is built from TRBV7-2 and TRBJ2-3, with a tentative D call TRBD1 (5 bases). This receptor was obtained from a man between 18 and 35 years old who had mild COVID-19 (a few samples of this study predate the infection). Cell type and time point are not known. Sequenced input: PBMCs or a T cell subset sorted from them (not recorded which). The CDR3 coding sequence is TGTGCCAGCAGCTTTGGCAGGGTGGCGACAGATACGCAGTATTTT. It specifies CASSFGRVATDTQYF.